The sequence of this TCR beta chain was determined in a study of neurological immune-mediated disorders. Germline loops: CDR1 DFQATT, CDR2 SNEGSKA (reference sequence). There are 13 residues in the CDR3. V lost 3 bases and J lost 10; bases outside the gene matches: 8. The sample holds many counts of this clonotype. TCRdb re-derived calls from the 5' RACE reads in MiXCR, one entry per CDR3 protein. The repertoire consists of about 70,000 distinct CDR3 sequences, with around 4.8% occurring once and the leading ten covering 2% to 2.5%. The rearrangement uses TRBV20-1 and TRBJ2-1, with 8 bases aligning to TRBD2. The clonotype was recovered from a woman in her sixties or seventies with multiple sclerosis. The sample taken for sequencing was PBMCs. The CDR3 coding sequence is TGCAGTGCTAGCGGACTAGCCTCCGGGGAGCAGTTCTTC. Translated, it gives CSASGLASGEQFF.